This T cell receptor (beta chain) was observed in a study of blood T cell repertoires in COVID-19. Study-wide context: COVID-19 samples, acute and convalescent, were from the United States, Italy and Spain. PBMCs, B-cell-depleted T cells, or T cells provided the cDNA or gDNA that made up the material.

Cohort 3 recovered donors had two negative PCRs, clearance, or symptom resolution. Authors' methods: Amplification with reference gene primers provided the estimates of nucleated cell counts. Generated by immunoSEQ multiplex PCR, the TCRdb table keeps only in-frame clones and is missing some. V, J and clone size reflect that table, while D and trimming were determined from the DNA. The data show about 410,000 clones, about 90% seen once. CDR1 SGHDT and CDR2 YYEEEE come from the germline V gene. Trimming removed 1 base at V and 2 bases at J, with 6 bases between. CDR3 length: 13 amino acids. This chain uses TRBV5-6 with TRBJ1-1; D uncertain. Material for sequencing was PBMCs or T cells enriched from blood (not recorded which). The receptor was isolated from a man between 18 and 35 years old who had recovered from COVID-19. The CDR3 DNA is TGTGCCAGCAGCTTGAAAATAAACACTGAAGCTTTCTTT. Translation gives CASSLKINTEAFF.